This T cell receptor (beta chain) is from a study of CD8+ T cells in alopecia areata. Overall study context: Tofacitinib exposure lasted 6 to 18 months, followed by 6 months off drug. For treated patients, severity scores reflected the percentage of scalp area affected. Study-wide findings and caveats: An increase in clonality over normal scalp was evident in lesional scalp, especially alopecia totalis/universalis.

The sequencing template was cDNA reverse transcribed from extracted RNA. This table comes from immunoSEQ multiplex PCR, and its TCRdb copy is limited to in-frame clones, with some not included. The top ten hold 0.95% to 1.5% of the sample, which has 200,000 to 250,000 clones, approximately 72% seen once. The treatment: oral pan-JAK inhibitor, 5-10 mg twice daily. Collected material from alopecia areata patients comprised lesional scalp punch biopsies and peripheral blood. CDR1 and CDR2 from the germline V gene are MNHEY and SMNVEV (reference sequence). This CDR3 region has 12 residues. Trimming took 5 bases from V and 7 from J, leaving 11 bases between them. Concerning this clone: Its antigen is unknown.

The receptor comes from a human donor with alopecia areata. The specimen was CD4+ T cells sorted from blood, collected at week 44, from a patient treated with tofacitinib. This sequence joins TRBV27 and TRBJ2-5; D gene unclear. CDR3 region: CASSAFLGTQYF. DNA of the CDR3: TGTGCCAGCAGTGCATTCCTAGGGACCCAGTACTTC.